The text below deals with one T cell receptor (beta chain). One base away lies a much larger clone, so this may be a sequencing read error. This CDR3 spans 14 amino acids. It was RNA transcripts that yielded the amplified TCR beta CDR3 regions. A first-round RT-PCR of the TCR CDR3 used the HTBI primer set. One entry per CDR3 protein, called by TCRdb with MiXCR from the multiplex PCR reads. This repertoire shows under 400,000 distinct CDR3 sequences, nearly 15% found once; its top ten account for about 21%. This record belongs to a study of T cells in Graves' hyperthyroidism and ophthalmopathy. V usage is TRBV12-3 or TRBV12-4 and J usage is TRBJ1-4; the D gene is possibly TRBD1 (5 bases). The sequencing sample was made of blood. The source is a woman aged 60 to 75 with Graves' ophthalmopathy. The CDR3 loop is CASSASGRYEKLLF. The CDR3 DNA reads TGTGCCAGCAGTGCCTCGGGACGATATGAAAAACTGCTTTTT.